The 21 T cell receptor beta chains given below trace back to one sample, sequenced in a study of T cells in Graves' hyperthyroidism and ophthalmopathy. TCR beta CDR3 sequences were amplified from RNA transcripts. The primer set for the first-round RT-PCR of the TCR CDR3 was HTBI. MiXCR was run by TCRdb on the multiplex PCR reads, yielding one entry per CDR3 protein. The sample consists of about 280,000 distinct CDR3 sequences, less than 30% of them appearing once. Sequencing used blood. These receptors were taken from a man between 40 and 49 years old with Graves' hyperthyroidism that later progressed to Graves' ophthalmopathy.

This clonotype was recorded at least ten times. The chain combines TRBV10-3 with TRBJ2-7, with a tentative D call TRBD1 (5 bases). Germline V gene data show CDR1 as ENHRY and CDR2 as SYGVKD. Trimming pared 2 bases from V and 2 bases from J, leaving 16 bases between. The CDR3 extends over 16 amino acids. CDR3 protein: CAISERDSAETYEQYF. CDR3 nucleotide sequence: TGTGCCATCAGTGAGCGCGACAGCGCTGAAACCTACGAGCAGTACTTC.

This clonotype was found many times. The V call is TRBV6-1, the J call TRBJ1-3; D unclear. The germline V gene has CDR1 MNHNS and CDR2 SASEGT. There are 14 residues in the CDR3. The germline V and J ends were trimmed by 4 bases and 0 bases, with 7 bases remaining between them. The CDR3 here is CASSGGISGNTIYF. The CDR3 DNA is TGTGCCAGCAGTGGCGGGATCTCTGGAAACACCATATATTTT.

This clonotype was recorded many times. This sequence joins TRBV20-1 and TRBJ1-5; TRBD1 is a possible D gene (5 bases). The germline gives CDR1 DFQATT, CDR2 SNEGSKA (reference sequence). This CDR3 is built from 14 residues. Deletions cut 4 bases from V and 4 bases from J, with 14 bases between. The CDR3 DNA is TGCAGTGCTACGCCGACAGCTTATAATCAGCCCCAGCATTTT. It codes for CSATPTAYNQPQHF.

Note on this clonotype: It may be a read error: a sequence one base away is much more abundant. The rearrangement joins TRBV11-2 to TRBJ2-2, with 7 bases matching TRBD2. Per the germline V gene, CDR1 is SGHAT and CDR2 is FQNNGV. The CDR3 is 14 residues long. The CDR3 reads CASSLDRQAGEPFF. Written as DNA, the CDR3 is TGTGCCAGCAGCTTAGATCGTCAGGCGGGGGAGCCGTTTTTT.

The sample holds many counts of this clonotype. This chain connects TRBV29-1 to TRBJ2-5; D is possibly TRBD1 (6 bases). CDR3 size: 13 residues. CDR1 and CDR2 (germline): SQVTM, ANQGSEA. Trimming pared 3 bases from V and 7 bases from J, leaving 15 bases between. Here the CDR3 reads CSVEVQGKGTQYF. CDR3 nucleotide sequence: TGCAGCGTTGAGGTACAGGGAAAAGGGACCCAGTACTTC.

For the CDR3, the DNA is TGTGCCTGGAGCGACAGGGGGTTTGGTGGCTACACCTTC. Translation gives CAWSDRGFGGYTF. V is TRBV30 and J is TRBJ1-2; 9 positions agree with TRBD1. The ends lost 3 bases at V and 7 bases at J; junction bases unmatched: 6. Germline loops: CDR1 GTSNPN, CDR2 SVGIG (reference sequence). There are 13 residues in the CDR3.

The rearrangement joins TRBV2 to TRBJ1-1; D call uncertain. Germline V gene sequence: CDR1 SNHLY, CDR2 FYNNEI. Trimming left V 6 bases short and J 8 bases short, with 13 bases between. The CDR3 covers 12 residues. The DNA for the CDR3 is TGTGCCAGCAGACCAATGTCGGGGGAAGCTTTCTTT. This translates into CASRPMSGEAFF.

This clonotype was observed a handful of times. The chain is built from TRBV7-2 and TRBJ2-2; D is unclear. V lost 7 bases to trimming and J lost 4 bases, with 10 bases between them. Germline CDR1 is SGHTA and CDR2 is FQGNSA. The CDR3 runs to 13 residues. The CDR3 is CASTLVITGELFF. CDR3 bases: TGTGCCAGCACCCTAGTTATCACCGGGGAGCTGTTTTTT.

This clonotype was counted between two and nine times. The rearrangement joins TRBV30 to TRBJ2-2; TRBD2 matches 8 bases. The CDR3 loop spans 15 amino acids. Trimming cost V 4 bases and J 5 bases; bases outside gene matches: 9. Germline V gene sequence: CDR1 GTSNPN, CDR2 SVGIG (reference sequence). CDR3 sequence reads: CAWTLAGSGTGELFF. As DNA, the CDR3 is TGTGCCTGGACCTTAGCGGGGAGCGGAACCGGGGAGCTGTTTTTT.

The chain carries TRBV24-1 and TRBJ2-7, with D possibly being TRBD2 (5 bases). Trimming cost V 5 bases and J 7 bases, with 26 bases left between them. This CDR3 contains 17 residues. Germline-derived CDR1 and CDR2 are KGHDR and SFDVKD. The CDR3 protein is CATSALAMRTDLREQYF. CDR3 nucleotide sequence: TGTGCCACCAGTGCCCTCGCGATGCGGACTGATTTAAGGGAGCAGTACTTC.

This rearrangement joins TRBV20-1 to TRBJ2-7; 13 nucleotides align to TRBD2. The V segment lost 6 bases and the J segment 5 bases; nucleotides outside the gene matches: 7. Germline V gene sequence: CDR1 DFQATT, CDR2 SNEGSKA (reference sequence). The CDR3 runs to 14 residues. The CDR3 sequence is CSARTSGSDNEQYF. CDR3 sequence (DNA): TGCAGTGCCAGGACTAGCGGGAGTGATAACGAGCAGTACTTC.

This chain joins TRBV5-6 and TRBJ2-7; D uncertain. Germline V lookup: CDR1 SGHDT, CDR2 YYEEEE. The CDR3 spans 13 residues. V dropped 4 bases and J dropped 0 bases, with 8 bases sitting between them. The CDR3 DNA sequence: TGTGCCAGCAGCACGTACGCCTCCTACGAGCAGTACTTC. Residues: CASSTYASYEQYF. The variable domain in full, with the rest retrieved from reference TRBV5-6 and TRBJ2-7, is DAGVTQSPTHLIKTRGQQVTLRCSPKSGHDTVSWYQQALGQGPQFIFQYYEEEERQRGNFPDRFSGHQFPNYSSELNVNALLLGDSALYLCASSTYASYEQYFGPGTRLTVT.

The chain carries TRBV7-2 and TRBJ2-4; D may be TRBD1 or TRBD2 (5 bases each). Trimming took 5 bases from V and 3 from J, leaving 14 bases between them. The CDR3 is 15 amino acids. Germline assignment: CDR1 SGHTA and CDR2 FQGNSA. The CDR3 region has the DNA TGTGCCAGCAGCCGGGACCCCCTAGGCAAAAACATTCAGTACTTC. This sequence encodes CASSRDPLGKNIQYF.

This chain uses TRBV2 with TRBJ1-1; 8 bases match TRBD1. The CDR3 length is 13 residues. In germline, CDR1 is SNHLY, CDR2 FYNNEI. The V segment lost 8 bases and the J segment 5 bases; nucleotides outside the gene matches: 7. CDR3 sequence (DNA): TGTGCCAGCGGTTCAACAGGGGGGACTGAAGCTTTCTTT. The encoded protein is CASGSTGGTEAFF.

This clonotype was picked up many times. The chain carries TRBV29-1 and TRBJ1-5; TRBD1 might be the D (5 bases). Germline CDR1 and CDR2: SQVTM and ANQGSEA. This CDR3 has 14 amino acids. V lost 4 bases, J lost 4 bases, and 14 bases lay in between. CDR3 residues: CSVAKGVENQPQHF. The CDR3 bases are TGCAGCGTTGCCAAAGGGGTAGAGAATCAGCCCCAGCATTTT.

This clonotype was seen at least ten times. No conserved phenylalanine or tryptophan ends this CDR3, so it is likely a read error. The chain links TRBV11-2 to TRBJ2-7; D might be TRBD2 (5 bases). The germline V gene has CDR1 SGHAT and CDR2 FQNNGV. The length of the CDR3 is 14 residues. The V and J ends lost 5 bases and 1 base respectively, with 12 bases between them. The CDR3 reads CASSQVRGSYEQYL. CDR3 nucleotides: TGTGCCAGCAGCCAGGTTCGAGGGTCCTACGAGCAGTACCTC.

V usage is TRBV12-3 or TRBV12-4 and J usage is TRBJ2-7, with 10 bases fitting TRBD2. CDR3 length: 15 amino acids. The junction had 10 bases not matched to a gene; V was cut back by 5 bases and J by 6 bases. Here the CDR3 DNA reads TGTGCCAGCAGTCCCACTGGGCTAGCGGGAGCCGAGCAGTACTTC. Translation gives CASSPTGLAGAEQYF.

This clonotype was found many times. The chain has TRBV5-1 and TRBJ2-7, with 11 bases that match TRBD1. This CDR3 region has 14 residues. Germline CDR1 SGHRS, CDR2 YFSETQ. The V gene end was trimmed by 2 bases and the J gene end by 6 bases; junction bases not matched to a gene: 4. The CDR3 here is CASSFGGQGGEQYF. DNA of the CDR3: TGCGCCAGCAGCTTCGGGGGACAGGGGGGCGAGCAGTACTTC.

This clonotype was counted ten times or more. CDR3: CASSLTAGGPNEQYF. In DNA form, the CDR3 reads TGTGCCAGCAGTTTAACTGCGGGAGGGCCCAACGAGCAGTACTTC. The rearrangement links TRBV28 to TRBJ2-7; TRBD2 aligns across 9 bases. The V gene's germline CDR1 is MDHEN and CDR2 SYDVKM. The V gene end was trimmed by 2 bases and the J gene end by 5 bases; junction bases not matched to a gene: 7. The CDR3 runs 15 residues.

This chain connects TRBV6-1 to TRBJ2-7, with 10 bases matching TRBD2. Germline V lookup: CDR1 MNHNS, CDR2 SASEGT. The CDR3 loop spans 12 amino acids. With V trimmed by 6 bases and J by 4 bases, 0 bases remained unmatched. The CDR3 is CASRGLAYEQYF. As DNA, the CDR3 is TGTGCCAGCAGGGGACTAGCGTACGAGCAGTACTTC.

The DNA of the CDR3 is TGTGCCAGCAGCCAAGATGGACTGCTAAGGGAGACCCAGTACTTC. The encoded protein is CASSQDGLLRETQYF. The rearrangement links TRBV3-1 to TRBJ2-5; D perhaps matches TRBD2 (5 bases). The CDR3 spans 15 residues. Germline loops: CDR1 LGHDT, CDR2 YNNKEL (reference sequence). Trimming stripped 0 bases from V and 5 bases from J, with 13 bases between.